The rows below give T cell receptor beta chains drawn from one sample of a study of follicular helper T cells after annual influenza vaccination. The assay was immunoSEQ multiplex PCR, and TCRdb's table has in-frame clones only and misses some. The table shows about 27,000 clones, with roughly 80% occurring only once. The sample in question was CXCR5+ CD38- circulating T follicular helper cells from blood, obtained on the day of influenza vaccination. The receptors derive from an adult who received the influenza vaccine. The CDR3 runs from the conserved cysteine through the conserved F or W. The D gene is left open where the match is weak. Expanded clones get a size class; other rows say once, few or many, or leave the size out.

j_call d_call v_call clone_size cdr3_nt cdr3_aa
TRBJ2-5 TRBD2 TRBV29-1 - TGCAGCGTTGGGCTTTGGGGGGGAAGGGAAGAGACCCAGTACTTC CSVGLWGGREETQYF
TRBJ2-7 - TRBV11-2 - TGTGCCAGCAGCCCGGGGTACACCCTTTACGAGCAGTACTTC CASSPGYTLYEQYF
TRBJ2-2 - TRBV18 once TGTGCCAGCTCACCTCGGGCTAGCGACACCGGGGAGCTGTTTTTT CASSPRASDTGELFF
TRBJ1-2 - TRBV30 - TGTGCCTGGAGAGCAGGGATCTCGACCTATGGCTACACCTTC CAWRAGISTYGYTF
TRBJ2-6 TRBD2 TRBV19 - TGTGCCAGTAGTATAGGGCTAGCGGGAGGCCTCTCTGGGGCCAACGTCCTGACTTTC CASSIGLAGGLSGANVLTF
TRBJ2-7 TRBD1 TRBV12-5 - TGTGCTAGTGGTTTGGCAACCTCCGGGACAGGGAGGTACGAGCAGTACTTC CASGLATSGTGRYEQYF
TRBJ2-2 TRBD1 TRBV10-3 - TGTGCCATCAAAACAGGGGGCACCGGGGAGCTGTTTTTT CAIKTGGTGELFF
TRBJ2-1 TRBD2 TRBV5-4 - TGTGCCAGCAGTTCGACTAGCGGGGTCTACAATGAGCAGTTCTTC CASSSTSGVYNEQFF
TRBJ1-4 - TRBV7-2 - TGTGCCAGCAGCCCCGGAGGGAAGATTAATGAAAAACTGTTTTTT CASSPGGKINEKLFF
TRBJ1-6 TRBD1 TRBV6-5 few TGTGCCAGCAGGACGGACAGGCAATCGAATTCACCCCTCCACTTT CASRTDRQSNSPLHF
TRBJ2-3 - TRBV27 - TGTGCCAGCAGTTTACTAGTGGCAGATACGCAGTATTTT CASSLLVADTQYF
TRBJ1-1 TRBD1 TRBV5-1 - TGCGCCAGCAGCTTGGGGGACAGGGGGCCTGCTTTCTTT CASSLGDRGPAFF
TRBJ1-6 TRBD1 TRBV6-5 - TGTGCCAGCAGTTACTCGTCGGGCAGGGGGAATTCACCCCTCCACTTT CASSYSSGRGNSPLHF
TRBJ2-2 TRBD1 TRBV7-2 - TGTGCCAGCAGCTTCACGGGACAGCGCACCGGGGAGCTGTTTTTT CASSFTGQRTGELFF
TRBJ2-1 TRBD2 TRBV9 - TGTGCCAGCAGCGTAGGCGGGGGGGCTGGCAATGAGCAGTTCTTC CASSVGGGAGNEQFF